A selection of T cell receptor beta chains follows, all from one sample in a study of preoperative IRX-2 immunotherapy in early breast cancer. Clones were read by immunoSEQ multiplex PCR, and TCRdb kept only the in-frame ones, dropping some. The sample has about 89,000 clones, 86% seen once. The source was tumor tissue, collected after IRX-2 immunotherapy. Receptors were obtained from a human donor with breast cancer. Both conserved end residues are part of each CDR3. A D gene is named only where the DNA matches it firmly. Part of the rows lack a size; the others show once, few, many or a class for expanded clones.

d_gene: TRBD1
j_gene: TRBJ1-1
abundance: .
v_gene: TRBV28
CDR3nt: TGTGCCAGCAGTTTGAGGGGGCGAGGCACTGAAGCTTTCTTT
CDR3aa: CASSLRGRGTEAFF

d_gene: .
j_gene: TRBJ1-5
abundance: .
v_gene: TRBV29-1
CDR3nt: TGCAGCGTTGGGGAGGGAGGTGGACAGCCCCAGCATTTT
CDR3aa: CSVGEGGGQPQHF

d_gene: TRBD1
j_gene: TRBJ2-2
abundance: once
v_gene: TRBV18
CDR3nt: TGTGCCAGCTCACCAATTAAGAGGGGGCCGAAGAAACACACCGGGGAGCTGTTTTTT
CDR3aa: CASSPIKRGPKKHTGELFF

d_gene: TRBD2
j_gene: TRBJ2-1
abundance: .
v_gene: TRBV11-3
CDR3nt: TGTGCCAGCAGCTTACCCCGAGATGGGGCTAGCGGTGGACGTTACAATGAGCAGTTCTTC
CDR3aa: CASSLPRDGASGGRYNEQFF

d_gene: TRBD2
j_gene: TRBJ2-1
abundance: .
v_gene: TRBV6-8
CDR3nt: TGTGCCAGCAGCCCCCTGGGACTAGCCCAAACAAATGAGCAGTTCTTC
CDR3aa: CASSPLGLAQTNEQFF

d_gene: .
j_gene: TRBJ2-2
abundance: .
v_gene: TRBV15
CDR3nt: TGTGCCACCAGCAGAGTTGGGGCGTTATCGAACACCGGGGAGCTGTTTTTT
CDR3aa: CATSRVGALSNTGELFF

d_gene: TRBD1
j_gene: TRBJ1-3
abundance: .
v_gene: TRBV19
CDR3nt: TGTGCCAGTAGTATCCCTTCACAGGGGAACACCATATATTTT
CDR3aa: CASSIPSQGNTIYF

d_gene: TRBD1
j_gene: TRBJ1-2
abundance: .
v_gene: TRBV29-1
CDR3nt: TGCAGCTCCGACGGGGCAGGGGGTACTTATGGCTACACCTTC
CDR3aa: CSSDGAGGTYGYTF

d_gene: .
j_gene: TRBJ2-1
abundance: .
v_gene: TRBV14
CDR3nt: TGTGCCAGCAGTCCCCGGCGAGTGAACAATGAGCAGTTCTTC
CDR3aa: CASSPRRVNNEQFF

d_gene: .
j_gene: TRBJ2-2
abundance: .
v_gene: TRBV19
CDR3nt: TGTGCCAGTAGTATGGGGACTTTTACCGGGGAGCTGTTTTTT
CDR3aa: CASSMGTFTGELFF

d_gene: TRBD1
j_gene: TRBJ1-4
abundance: .
v_gene: TRBV5-1
CDR3nt: TGCGCCAGCAGCTCCTCCGGACAGGGTAGAGAAAAACTGTTTTTT
CDR3aa: CASSSSGQGREKLFF

d_gene: TRBD1
j_gene: TRBJ1-1
abundance: .
v_gene: TRBV15
CDR3nt: TGTGCCACCCGTACCGGACAGGAAACGAACACTGAAGCTTTCTTT
CDR3aa: CATRTGQETNTEAFF

d_gene: TRBD1
j_gene: TRBJ2-1
abundance: .
v_gene: TRBV12-5
CDR3nt: TGTGCTAGTGGCCTAGGACAGGGGCACTACAATGAGCAGTTCTTC
CDR3aa: CASGLGQGHYNEQFF

d_gene: .
j_gene: TRBJ2-2
abundance: .
v_gene: TRBV6-8
CDR3nt: TGTGCCAGCAGTTCCCTAATGGACTCCGGGGAGCTGTTTTTT
CDR3aa: CASSSLMDSGELFF

d_gene: .
j_gene: TRBJ2-7
abundance: .
v_gene: TRBV6-4
CDR3nt: TGTGCCATCCAGGGCGGCGGGACCTACGAGCAGTACTTC
CDR3aa: CAIQGGGTYEQYF

d_gene: .
j_gene: TRBJ1-1
abundance: .
v_gene: TRBV5-1
CDR3nt: TGCGCCAGCAGCTTGGCCGGTATCGGAATGAACACTGAAGCTTTCTTT
CDR3aa: CASSLAGIGMNTEAFF

d_gene: TRBD1
j_gene: TRBJ1-1
abundance: .
v_gene: TRBV5-1
CDR3nt: TGCGCCAGCAGCTTGGGTGAGACAGGGGGCGCGTCTGAAGCTTTCTTT
CDR3aa: CASSLGETGGASEAFF

d_gene: TRBD1
j_gene: TRBJ2-2
abundance: .
v_gene: TRBV11-3
CDR3nt: TGTGCCAGCAGCGTGAAGACACAGGGGCGGAACACCGGGGAGCTGTTTTTT
CDR3aa: CASSVKTQGRNTGELFF

d_gene: .
j_gene: TRBJ2-1
abundance: once
v_gene: TRBV19
CDR3nt: TGTGCCAGTATGACCCACCCTTACAATGAGCAGTTCTTC
CDR3aa: CASMTHPYNEQFF

d_gene: TRBD1
j_gene: TRBJ2-5
abundance: .
v_gene: TRBV5-1
CDR3nt: TGCGCCAGCAGCCCGGGGACAGGGGGGGAGACCCAGTACTTC
CDR3aa: CASSPGTGGETQYF

d_gene: .
j_gene: TRBJ1-1
abundance: .
v_gene: TRBV5-1
CDR3nt: TGCGCCAGCAGCGGGCCCCGGGGCACATACTCGAACACTGAAGCTTTCTTT
CDR3aa: CASSGPRGTYSNTEAFF

d_gene: TRBD2
j_gene: TRBJ2-7
abundance: once
v_gene: TRBV11-3
CDR3nt: TGTGCCAGCAGTTCCTGGAGCGGGGCCTCCTACGAGCAGTACTTC
CDR3aa: CASSSWSGASYEQYF

d_gene: TRBD2
j_gene: TRBJ2-1
abundance: .
v_gene: TRBV30
CDR3nt: TGTGCCACGGAGGCTAGCGGGTACAATGAGCAGTTCTTC
CDR3aa: CATEASGYNEQFF

d_gene: .
j_gene: TRBJ2-7
abundance: .
v_gene: TRBV12-5
CDR3nt: TGTGCTAGTGGCATGACAGTAAGCTCCTACGAGCAGTACTTC
CDR3aa: CASGMTVSSYEQYF

d_gene: .
j_gene: TRBJ2-5
abundance: .
v_gene: TRBV10-1
CDR3nt: TGCGCCAGCAGTGAATCTGCGGGATGGGGAGAGACCCAGTACTTC
CDR3aa: CASSESAGWGETQYF

d_gene: .
j_gene: TRBJ2-7
abundance: .
v_gene: TRBV7-1
CDR3nt: TGTGCCAGCAGCAAACGGGAGATCTCCTACGAGCAGTACTTC
CDR3aa: CASSKREISYEQYF

d_gene: .
j_gene: TRBJ2-7
abundance: .
v_gene: TRBV19
CDR3nt: TGTGCCTCTGGGGGGGCTCGGGAGCAGTACTTC
CDR3aa: CASGGAREQYF

d_gene: .
j_gene: TRBJ2-1
abundance: .
v_gene: TRBV28
CDR3nt: TGTGCCAGCAGTTTATCTGGACAGTTAAGCTCCTACAATGAGCAGTTCTTC
CDR3aa: CASSLSGQLSSYNEQFF

d_gene: .
j_gene: TRBJ1-2
abundance: .
v_gene: TRBV14
CDR3nt: TGTGCCAGCAGCCAATTTACACGATGGGGCTACACCTTC
CDR3aa: CASSQFTRWGYTF

d_gene: .
j_gene: TRBJ2-7
abundance: .
v_gene: TRBV6-8
CDR3nt: TGTGCCAGCGCAGGGGGGACGGGGTCCTACGAGCAGTACTTC
CDR3aa: CASAGGTGSYEQYF

d_gene: .
j_gene: TRBJ2-1
abundance: .
v_gene: TRBV30
CDR3nt: TGTGCCTGGAGTGGGAGGGTTGAGCAGTTCTTC
CDR3aa: CAWSGRVEQFF

d_gene: .
j_gene: TRBJ2-6
abundance: .
v_gene: TRBV6-8
CDR3nt: TGTGCCAGCACCACTAGGAGCTCTGGGGCCAACGTCCTGACTTTC
CDR3aa: CASTTRSSGANVLTF

d_gene: .
j_gene: TRBJ1-5
abundance: .
v_gene: TRBV19
CDR3nt: TGTGCCAGTAAAGGGGAAGGACAGAGGCGCAATCAGCCCCAGCATTTT
CDR3aa: CASKGEGQRRNQPQHF

d_gene: .
j_gene: TRBJ2-5
abundance: .
v_gene: TRBV18
CDR3nt: TGTGCCAGCTCACAAGTACAACCAGAGACCCAGTACTTC
CDR3aa: CASSQVQPETQYF

d_gene: TRBD2
j_gene: TRBJ2-3
abundance: .
v_gene: TRBV6-8
CDR3nt: TGTGCCAGCAGTTATCCCACTAGCGGGGGCTCAGATACGCAGTATTTT
CDR3aa: CASSYPTSGGSDTQYF

d_gene: .
j_gene: TRBJ1-2
abundance: .
v_gene: TRBV5-1
CDR3nt: TGCGCCAGCAGCTTGGTCCCAGGGACACCCAAGAATGGCTACACCTTC
CDR3aa: CASSLVPGTPKNGYTF

d_gene: .
j_gene: TRBJ1-1
abundance: .
v_gene: TRBV9
CDR3nt: TGTGCCAGCAGCGTAGAAGTATATACTGAAGCTTTCTTT
CDR3aa: CASSVEVYTEAFF

d_gene: .
j_gene: TRBJ1-5
abundance: .
v_gene: TRBV2
CDR3nt: TGTGCCAGCAGTCCAGAGGACAGAAGCAATCAGCCCCAGCATTTT
CDR3aa: CASSPEDRSNQPQHF

d_gene: .
j_gene: TRBJ2-7
abundance: .
v_gene: TRBV6-4
CDR3nt: TGTGCCAGCAGTGAACCCCCTCCATACGAGCAGTACTTC
CDR3aa: CASSEPPPYEQYF

d_gene: .
j_gene: TRBJ2-7
abundance: .
v_gene: TRBV6-7
CDR3nt: TGTGCCAGCACCAGGGGCGGGGTTGAGGTTCGGGCTGGGGAGCAGTACTTC
CDR3aa: CASTRGGVEVRAGEQYF

d_gene: TRBD2
j_gene: TRBJ2-3
abundance: .
v_gene: TRBV16
CDR3nt: TGTGCCAGCAGCCAAAGACAGACCTCCGGGACTAGCGGCCCCACAGATACGCAGTATTTT
CDR3aa: CASSQRQTSGTSGPTDTQYF

d_gene: .
j_gene: TRBJ1-1
abundance: .
v_gene: TRBV19
CDR3nt: TGTGCCAGTAGTTCCGGGCGTGGCACTGAAGCTTTCTTT
CDR3aa: CASSSGRGTEAFF

d_gene: .
j_gene: TRBJ1-4
abundance: .
v_gene: TRBV5-1
CDR3nt: TGCGCCAGCAGCCCCCTTGAGGGAGAGGGTGAAAAACTGTTTTTT
CDR3aa: CASSPLEGEGEKLFF

d_gene: .
j_gene: TRBJ1-6
abundance: .
v_gene: TRBV19
CDR3nt: TGTGCCAGTAGTATATCATTACAGCCGGGGACAATTGCACCCCTCCACTTT
CDR3aa: CASSISLQPGTIAPLHF

d_gene: TRBD1
j_gene: TRBJ1-1
abundance: .
v_gene: TRBV28
CDR3nt: TGTGCCAGCAGTTCGGACAGGGGGCGTCGGGTGGGGATCCAAGCTTTCTTT
CDR3aa: CASSSDRGRRVGIQAFF

d_gene: .
j_gene: TRBJ1-1
abundance: few
v_gene: TRBV28
CDR3nt: TGTGCCAGCAGTTTCATGCAGGGGAACACTGAAGCTTTCTTT
CDR3aa: CASSFMQGNTEAFF

d_gene: .
j_gene: TRBJ2-3
abundance: .
v_gene: TRBV5-1
CDR3nt: TGCGCCAGCAGCTTGTGGACCGGCACAGATACGCAGTATTTT
CDR3aa: CASSLWTGTDTQYF

d_gene: TRBD1
j_gene: TRBJ1-5
abundance: .
v_gene: TRBV30
CDR3nt: TGTGCCTGGAGTGACGGGACAGGGGCGGTTCGGCATTTT
CDR3aa: CAWSDGTGAVRHF